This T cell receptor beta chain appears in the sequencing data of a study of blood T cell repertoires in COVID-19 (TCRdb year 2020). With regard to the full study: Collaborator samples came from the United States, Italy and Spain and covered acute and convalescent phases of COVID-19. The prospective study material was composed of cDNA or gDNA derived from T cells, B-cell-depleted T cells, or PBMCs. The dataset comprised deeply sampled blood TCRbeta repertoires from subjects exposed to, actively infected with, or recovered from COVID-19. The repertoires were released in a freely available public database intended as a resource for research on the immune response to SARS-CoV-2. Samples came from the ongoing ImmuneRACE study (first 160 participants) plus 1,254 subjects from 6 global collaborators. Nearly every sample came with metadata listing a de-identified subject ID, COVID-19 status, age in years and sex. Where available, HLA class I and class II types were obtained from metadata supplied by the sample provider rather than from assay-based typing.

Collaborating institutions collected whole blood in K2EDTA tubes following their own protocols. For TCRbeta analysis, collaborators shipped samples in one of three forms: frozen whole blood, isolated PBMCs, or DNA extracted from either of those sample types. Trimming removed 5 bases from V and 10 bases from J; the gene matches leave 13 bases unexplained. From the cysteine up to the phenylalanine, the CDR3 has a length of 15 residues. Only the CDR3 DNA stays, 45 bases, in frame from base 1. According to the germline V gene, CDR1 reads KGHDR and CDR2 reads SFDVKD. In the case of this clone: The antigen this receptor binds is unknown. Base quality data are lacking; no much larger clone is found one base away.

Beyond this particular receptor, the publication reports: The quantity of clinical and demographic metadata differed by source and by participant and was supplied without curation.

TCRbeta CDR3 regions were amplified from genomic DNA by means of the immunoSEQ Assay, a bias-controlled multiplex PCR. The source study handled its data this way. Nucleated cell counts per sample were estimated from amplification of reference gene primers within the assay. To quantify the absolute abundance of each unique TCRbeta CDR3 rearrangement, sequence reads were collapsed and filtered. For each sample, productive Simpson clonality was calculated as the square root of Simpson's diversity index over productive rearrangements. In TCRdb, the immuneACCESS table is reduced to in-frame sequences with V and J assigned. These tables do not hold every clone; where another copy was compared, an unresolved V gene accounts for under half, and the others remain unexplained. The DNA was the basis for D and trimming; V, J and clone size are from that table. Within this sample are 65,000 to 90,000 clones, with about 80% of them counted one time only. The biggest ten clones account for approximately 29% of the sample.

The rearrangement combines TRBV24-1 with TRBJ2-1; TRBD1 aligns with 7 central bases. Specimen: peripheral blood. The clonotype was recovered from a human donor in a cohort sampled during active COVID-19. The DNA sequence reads TGTGCCACCAGTGCCTTGGGAGTAGGGGGCGACGAGCAGTTCTTC. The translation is CATSALGVGGDEQFF.